These 9 T cell receptor beta chains were all obtained from the same sample, sequenced in a study of vaccination and CD4 T cells after COVID-19. Cultured CD4+ T cells had their DNA profiled by the Oncomine TCR Beta short-read assay. MiXCR was run by TCRdb on the PCR reads, yielding one entry per CDR3 protein. The sample carries some 7,000 distinct CDR3 sequences, 25% recorded once. These receptors have no identified antigens. Regarding treatment: roughly 11-day PBMC culture with coronavirus spike peptide pools or control peptides (ViraFEST assay). Material: CD4+ T cells from blood, cultured in vitro, obtained after SARS-CoV-2 vaccination. These receptor sequences come from a human donor who had recovered from COVID-19.

The V call is TRBV19, the J call TRBJ1-5; D is unclear. This CDR3 region has 15 residues. Per the germline V gene, CDR1 is LNHDA and CDR2 is SQIVND (reference sequence). V lost 6 bases to trimming and J lost 4 bases, with 16 bases between them. CDR3 amino acids: CASSLELAGNQPQHF. CDR3 bases: TGTGCCAGTAGCCTCGAGCTGGCGGGAAATCAGCCCCAGCATTTT.

The rearrangement uses TRBV6-2 or TRBV6-3 and TRBJ1-1, with unresolved D. This CDR3 spans 13 amino acids. Deletions cut 2 bases from V and 5 bases from J, with 9 bases between. Germline CDR1 reads MNHEY; CDR2 reads SVGEGT. The CDR3 protein is CASSYAVRTEAFF. The DNA for the CDR3 is TGTGCCAGCAGTTACGCGGTTAGGACTGAAGCTTTCTTT.

The chain joins TRBV7-9 to TRBJ2-7; no clear D gene. CDR1 SEHNR and CDR2 FQNEAQ come from the germline V gene (reference sequence). Trimming took off 5 bases at V and 1 base at J, with 12 bases between the two ends. The CDR3 runs to 14 residues. CDR3 amino acids: CASSVNTASYEQYF. The CDR3, as DNA: TGTGCCAGCAGCGTAAACACAGCATCCTACGAGCAGTACTTC.

This clonotype occurred a few times. This chain joins TRBV6-5 and TRBJ2-7, with 8 bases lining up with TRBD2. Germline lookup yields CDR1 MNHEY and CDR2 SVGAGI. V dropped 0 bases and J dropped 5; count of bases not matched to a gene: 21. The CDR3 contains 20 residues. This CDR3 reads CASSYSGLVYVPPPYDEQYF. The DNA for the CDR3 is TGTGCCAGCAGTTACTCGGGACTAGTGTATGTCCCACCCCCTTACGACGAGCAGTACTTC.

This clonotype was picked up one time. This could be a read error, since a much larger clone is one nucleotide away. The J gene is TRBJ1-2, the V gene TRBV6-1, with a weak D call TRBD1 (6 bases). CDR3 size: 13 residues. The germline CDR1 and CDR2 sequences are MNHNS and SASEGT. The CDR3 coding sequence is TGTGCCAGCAGCGTTGACAGGCACTATGACTACACCTTC. It codes for CASSVDRHYDYTF.

This chain uses TRBV5-1 with TRBJ2-7; 8 bases map to TRBD2. Germline loops: CDR1 SGHRS, CDR2 YFSETQ. After removal of 2 bases from V and 7 bases from J, the junction contained 8 bases not matched to a gene. CDR3 length: 14 residues. The CDR3 loop is CASSFAGGTGEQYF. CDR3 nucleotide sequence: TGCGCCAGCAGCTTTGCGGGGGGTACGGGAGAGCAGTACTTC.

This clonotype was picked up a small number of times. This rearrangement joins TRBV25-1 to TRBJ2-1; 8 bases map to TRBD2. CDR1 is MGHDK, CDR2 SYGVNS, per germline. The CDR3 has 15 residues. With 8 bases clipped from V and 8 bases from J, the junction kept 14 bases outside the gene matches. In DNA, the CDR3 is TGTGCCAGCGGAGGGTGGGGACTAGGCACCGATGAGCAGTTCTTC. Translated: CASGGWGLGTDEQFF.

In this sample, this clonotype turned up a few times. J is TRBJ2-7 and V is TRBV27, with D tentatively TRBD2 (6 bases). The CDR3 sequence is 14 residues long. CDR1 and CDR2 from the germline V gene are MNHEY and SMNVEV (reference sequence). Trimming removed 5 bases at V and 3 bases at J, with 14 bases between. CDR3 DNA: TGTGCCAGCAGTAGGGCCGGGACTCTCTACGAGCAGTACTTC. Protein product: CASSRAGTLYEQYF.

The chain couples TRBV10-1 to TRBJ2-2; D perhaps matches TRBD1 (6 bases). CDR1 is WNHNN, CDR2 SYGVQD, per germline (reference sequence). This CDR3 contains 16 residues. V dropped 2 bases and J dropped 3 bases, with 13 bases sitting between them. CDR3 sequence reads: CASSEQTGMDTGELFF. As DNA, the CDR3 is TGCGCCAGCAGTGAGCAAACAGGGATGGACACCGGGGAGCTGTTTTTT.